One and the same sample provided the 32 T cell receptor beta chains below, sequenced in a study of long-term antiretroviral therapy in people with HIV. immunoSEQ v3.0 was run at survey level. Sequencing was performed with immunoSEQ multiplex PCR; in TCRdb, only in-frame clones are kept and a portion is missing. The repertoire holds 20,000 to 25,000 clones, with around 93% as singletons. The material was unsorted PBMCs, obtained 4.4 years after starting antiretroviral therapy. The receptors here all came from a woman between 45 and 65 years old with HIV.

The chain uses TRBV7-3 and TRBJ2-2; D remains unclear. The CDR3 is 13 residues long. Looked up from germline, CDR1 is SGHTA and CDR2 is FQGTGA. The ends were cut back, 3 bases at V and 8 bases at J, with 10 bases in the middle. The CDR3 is CASSLASRGELFF. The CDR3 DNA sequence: TGTGCCAGCAGCTTGGCCTCCCGTGGGGAGCTGTTTTTT.

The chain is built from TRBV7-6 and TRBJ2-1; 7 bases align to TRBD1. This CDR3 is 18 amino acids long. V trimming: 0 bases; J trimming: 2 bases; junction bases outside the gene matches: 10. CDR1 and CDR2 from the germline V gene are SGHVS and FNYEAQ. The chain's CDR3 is CASSLASVQGDTYNEQFF. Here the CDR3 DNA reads TGTGCCAGCAGCTTAGCCTCGGTCCAGGGGGACACCTACAATGAGCAGTTCTTC. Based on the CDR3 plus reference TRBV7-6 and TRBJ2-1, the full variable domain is GAGVSQSPRYKVTKRGQDVALRCDPISGHVSLYWYRQALGQGPEFLTYFNYEAQQDKSGLPNDRFSAERPEGSISTLTIQRTEQRDSAMYRCASSLASVQGDTYNEQFFGPGTRLTVL.

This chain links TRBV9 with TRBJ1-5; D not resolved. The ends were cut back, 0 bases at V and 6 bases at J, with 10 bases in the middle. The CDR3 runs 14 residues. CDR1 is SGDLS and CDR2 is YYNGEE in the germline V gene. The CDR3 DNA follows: TGTGCCAGCAGCGTAGTGGCAGGCTCTCAGCCCCAGCATTTT. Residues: CASSVVAGSQPQHF.

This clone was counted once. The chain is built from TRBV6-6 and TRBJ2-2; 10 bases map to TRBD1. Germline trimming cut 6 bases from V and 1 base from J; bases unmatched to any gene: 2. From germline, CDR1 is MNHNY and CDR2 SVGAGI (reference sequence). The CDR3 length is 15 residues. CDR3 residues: CASRRTGGNTGELFF. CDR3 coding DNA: TGTGCCAGCAGGCGGACAGGGGGGAACACCGGGGAGCTGTTTTTT.

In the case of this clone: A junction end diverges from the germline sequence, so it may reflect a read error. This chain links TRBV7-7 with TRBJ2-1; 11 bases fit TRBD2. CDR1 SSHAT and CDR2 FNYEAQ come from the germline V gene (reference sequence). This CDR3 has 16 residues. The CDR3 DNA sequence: TGTGCTAGCAGCTTAGGAACTAGCGGGGGACACAATGAGCAGTTCTTC. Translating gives CASSLGTSGGHNEQFF.

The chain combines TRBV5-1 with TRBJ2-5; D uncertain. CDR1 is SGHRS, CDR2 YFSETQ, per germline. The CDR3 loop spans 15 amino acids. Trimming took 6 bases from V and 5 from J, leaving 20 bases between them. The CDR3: CASNTDQPKGETQYF. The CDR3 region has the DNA TGCGCCAGCAACACTGACCAACCCAAAGGGGAGACCCAGTACTTC.

The CDR3 here is CASSQTGATNEKLFF. The CDR3 bases are TGCGCCAGCAGCCAGACAGGCGCAACTAATGAAAAACTGTTTTTT. This chain connects TRBV4-3 to TRBJ1-4; a weak D match, TRBD1 (6 bases). The CDR3 contains 15 residues. V lost 3 bases to trimming and J lost 0 bases, with 8 bases between them. Germline V lookup: CDR1 LGHNA, CDR2 YSLEER.

CDR3 nucleotides: TGTGCCAGCAGCCAAGCCCTCGAGGGCGGGGGGCTCGAGGATGAGCAGTTCTTC. Amino acids: CASSQALEGGGLEDEQFF. V usage is TRBV14 and J usage is TRBJ2-1, with TRBD2 matching 8 bases. Trimming removed 1 base from V and 8 bases from J; junction bases left unmatched: 16. Germline V gives CDR1 SGHDN, CDR2 FVKESK. This CDR3 has 18 amino acids.

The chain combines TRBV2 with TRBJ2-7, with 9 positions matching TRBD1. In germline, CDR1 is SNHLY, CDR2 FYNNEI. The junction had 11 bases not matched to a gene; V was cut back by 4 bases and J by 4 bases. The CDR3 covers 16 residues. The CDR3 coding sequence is TGTGCCAGCAGTGCTTCCGCGACAGGGGGTCGATACGAGCAGTACTTC. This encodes CASSASATGGRYEQYF.

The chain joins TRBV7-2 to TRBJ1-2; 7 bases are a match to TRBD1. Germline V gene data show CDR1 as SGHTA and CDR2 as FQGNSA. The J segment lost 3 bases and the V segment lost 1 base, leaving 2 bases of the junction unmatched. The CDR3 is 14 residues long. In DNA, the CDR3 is TGTGCCAGCAGCTTAGGAACAGGGGACTATGGCTACACCTTC. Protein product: CASSLGTGDYGYTF. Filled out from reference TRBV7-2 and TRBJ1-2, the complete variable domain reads GAGVSQSPSNKVTEKGKDVELRCDPISGHTALYWYRQSLGQGLEFLIYFQGNSAPDKSGLPSDRFSAERTGGSVSTLTIQRTQQEDSAVYLCASSLGTGDYGYTFGSGTRLTVV.

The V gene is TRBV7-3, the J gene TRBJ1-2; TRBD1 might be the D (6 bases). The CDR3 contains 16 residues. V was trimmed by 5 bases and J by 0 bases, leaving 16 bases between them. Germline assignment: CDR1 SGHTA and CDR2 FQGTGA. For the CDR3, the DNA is TGTGCCAGCAGCGCCGGGGCCAGGGGATCTAACTATGGCTACACCTTC. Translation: CASSAGARGSNYGYTF.

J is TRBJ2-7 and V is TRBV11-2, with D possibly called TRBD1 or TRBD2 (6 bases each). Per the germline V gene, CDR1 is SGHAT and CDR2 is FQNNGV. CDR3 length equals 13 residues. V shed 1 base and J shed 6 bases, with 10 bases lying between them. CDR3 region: CASSLVGGPEQYF. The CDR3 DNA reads TGTGCCAGCAGCTTAGTTGGGGGGCCCGAGCAGTACTTC.

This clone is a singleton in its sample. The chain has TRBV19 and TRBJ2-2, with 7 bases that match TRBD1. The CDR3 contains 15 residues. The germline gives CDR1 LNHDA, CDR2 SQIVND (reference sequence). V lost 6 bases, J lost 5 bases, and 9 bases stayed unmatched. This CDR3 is CASRQTGLGTGELFF. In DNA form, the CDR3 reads TGTGCCAGTAGACAGACAGGGCTTGGAACCGGGGAGCTGTTTTTT.

CDR3 bases: TGTGCCAGCAGTGGGGGACGGTCTGGGGGAGAGACCCAGTACTTC. Translated: CASSGGRSGGETQYF. This chain uses TRBV6-1 with TRBJ2-5; D may be TRBD1 or TRBD2 (5 bases each). The germline V gene has CDR1 MNHNS and CDR2 SASEGT. V lost 4 bases and J lost 4, with 16 bases in between. The CDR3 extends over 15 amino acids.

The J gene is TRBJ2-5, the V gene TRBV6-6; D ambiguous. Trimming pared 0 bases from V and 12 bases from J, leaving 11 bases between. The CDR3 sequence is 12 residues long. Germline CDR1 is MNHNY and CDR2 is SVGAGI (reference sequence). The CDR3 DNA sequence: TGTGCCAGCAGTTACTCGATTGAAACGAAGTACTTC. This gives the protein CASSYSIETKYF.

The DNA for the CDR3 is TGTGCCAGCAGCGAATCGACCAAACAGCTCAGCACAGATACGCAGTATTTT. It translates to CASSESTKQLSTDTQYF. The chain links TRBV9 to TRBJ2-3, with D unclear. The V end lost 3 bases, the J end lost 0 bases, and 17 bases lay between the germline ends. The length of the CDR3 is 17 residues. Germline V gene lookup returns CDR1 SGDLS and CDR2 YYNGEE.

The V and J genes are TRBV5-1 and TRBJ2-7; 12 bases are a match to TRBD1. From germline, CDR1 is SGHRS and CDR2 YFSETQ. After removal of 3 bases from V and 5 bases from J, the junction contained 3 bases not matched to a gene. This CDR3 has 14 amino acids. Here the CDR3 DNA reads TGCGCCAGCAGCTGGGGACAGGGGGCGAACGAGCAGTACTTC. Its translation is CASSWGQGANEQYF.

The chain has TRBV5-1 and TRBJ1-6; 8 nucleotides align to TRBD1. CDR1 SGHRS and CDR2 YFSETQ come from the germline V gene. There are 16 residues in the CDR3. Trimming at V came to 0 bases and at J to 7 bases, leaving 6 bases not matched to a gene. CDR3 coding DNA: TGCGCCAGCAGCTTGGGACTACAGGGGGGCAATTCACCCCTCCACTTT. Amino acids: CASSLGLQGGNSPLHF.

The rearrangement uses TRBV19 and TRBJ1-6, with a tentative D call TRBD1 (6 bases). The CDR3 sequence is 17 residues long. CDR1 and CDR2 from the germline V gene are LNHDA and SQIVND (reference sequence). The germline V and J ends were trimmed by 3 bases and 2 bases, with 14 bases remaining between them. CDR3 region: CASSIRPRTAYNSPLHF. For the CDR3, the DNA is TGTGCCAGTAGTATTCGACCCCGGACAGCCTATAATTCACCCCTCCACTTT. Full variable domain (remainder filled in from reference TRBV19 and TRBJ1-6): DGGITQSPKYLFRKEGQNVTLSCEQNLNHDAMYWYRQDPGQGLRLIYYSQIVNDFQKGDIAEGYSVSREKKESFPLTVTSAQKNPTAFYLCASSIRPRTAYNSPLHFGNGTRLTVT.

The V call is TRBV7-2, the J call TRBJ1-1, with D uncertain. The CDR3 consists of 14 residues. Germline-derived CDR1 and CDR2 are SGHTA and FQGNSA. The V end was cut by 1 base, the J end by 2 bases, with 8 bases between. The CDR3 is CASSLVRGNTEAFF. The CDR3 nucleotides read TGTGCCAGCAGCTTAGTCCGGGGTAACACTGAAGCTTTCTTT. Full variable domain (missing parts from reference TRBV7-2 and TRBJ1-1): GAGVSQSPSNKVTEKGKDVELRCDPISGHTALYWYRQSLGQGLEFLIYFQGNSAPDKSGLPSDRFSAERTGGSVSTLTIQRTQQEDSAVYLCASSLVRGNTEAFFGQGTRLTVV.

The CDR3 sequence: CASLRTGQYYGYTF. CDR3 DNA: TGTGCCAGTCTGCGGACAGGACAATACTATGGCTACACCTTC. The rearrangement links TRBV5-8 to TRBJ1-2, with TRBD1 identical over 7 bases. Germline loops: CDR1 SGHTS, CDR2 YDEGEE. The CDR3 covers 14 residues. Trimming cost V 8 bases and J 3 bases; bases outside gene matches: 10.

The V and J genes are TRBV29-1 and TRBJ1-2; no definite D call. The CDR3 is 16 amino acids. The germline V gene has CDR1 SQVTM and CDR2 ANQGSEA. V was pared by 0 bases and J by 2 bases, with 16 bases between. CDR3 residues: CSVEDLARNMNYGYTF. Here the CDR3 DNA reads TGCAGCGTTGAAGATCTCGCGCGAAACATGAACTATGGCTACACCTTC.

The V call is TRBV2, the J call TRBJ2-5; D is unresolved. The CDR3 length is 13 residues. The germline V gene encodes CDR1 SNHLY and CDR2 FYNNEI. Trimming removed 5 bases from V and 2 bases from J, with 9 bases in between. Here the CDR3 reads CASSNMGQETQYF. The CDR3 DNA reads TGTGCCAGCAGTAATATGGGACAAGAGACCCAGTACTTC.

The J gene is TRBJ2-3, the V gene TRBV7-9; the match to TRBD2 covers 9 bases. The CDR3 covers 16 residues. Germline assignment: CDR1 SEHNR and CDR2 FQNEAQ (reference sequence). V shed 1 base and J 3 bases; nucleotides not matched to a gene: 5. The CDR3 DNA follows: TGTGCCAGCAGCTTAGGGGGCGGGGGGGTTACAGATACGCAGTATTTT. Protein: CASSLGGGGVTDTQYF.

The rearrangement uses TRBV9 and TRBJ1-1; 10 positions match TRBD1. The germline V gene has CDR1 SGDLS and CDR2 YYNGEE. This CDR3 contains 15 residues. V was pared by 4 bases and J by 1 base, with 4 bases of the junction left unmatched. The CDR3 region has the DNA TGTGCCAGCAGCCCACGGGACAGGGGGAACACTGAAGCTTTCTTT. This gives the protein CASSPRDRGNTEAFF.

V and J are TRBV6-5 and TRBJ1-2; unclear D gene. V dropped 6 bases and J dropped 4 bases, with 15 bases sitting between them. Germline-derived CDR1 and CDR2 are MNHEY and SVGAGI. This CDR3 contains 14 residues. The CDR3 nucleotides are TGTGCCAGCAGCACGGACCCGGGCGGCTATGGCTACACCTTC. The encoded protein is CASSTDPGGYGYTF.

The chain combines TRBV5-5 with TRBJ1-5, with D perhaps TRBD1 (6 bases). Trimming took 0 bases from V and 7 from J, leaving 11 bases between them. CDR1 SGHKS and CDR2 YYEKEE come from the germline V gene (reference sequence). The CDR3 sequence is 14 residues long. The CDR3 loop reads CASSLGAGEQPQHF. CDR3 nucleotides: TGTGCCAGCAGCTTGGGTGCAGGGGAGCAGCCCCAGCATTTT.

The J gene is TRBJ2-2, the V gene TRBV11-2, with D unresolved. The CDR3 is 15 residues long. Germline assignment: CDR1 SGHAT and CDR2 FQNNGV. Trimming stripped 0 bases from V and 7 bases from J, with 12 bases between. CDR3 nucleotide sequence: TGTGCCAGCAGCTTAGATGTAGGATTCTACGGGGAGCTGTTTTTT. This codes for CASSLDVGFYGELFF.

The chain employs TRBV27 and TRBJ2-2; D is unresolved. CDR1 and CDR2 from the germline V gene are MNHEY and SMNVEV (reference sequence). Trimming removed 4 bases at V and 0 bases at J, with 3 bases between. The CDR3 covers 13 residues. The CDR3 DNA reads TGTGCCAGCAGTTGGACGAACACCGGGGAGCTGTTTTTT. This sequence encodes CASSWTNTGELFF.

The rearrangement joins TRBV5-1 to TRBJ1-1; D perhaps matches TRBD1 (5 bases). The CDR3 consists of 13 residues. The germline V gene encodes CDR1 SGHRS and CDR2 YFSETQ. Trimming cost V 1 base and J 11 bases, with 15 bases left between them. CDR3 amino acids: CASSLLGVFDAFF. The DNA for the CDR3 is TGCGCCAGCAGCTTGCTAGGGGTTTTTGATGCTTTCTTT. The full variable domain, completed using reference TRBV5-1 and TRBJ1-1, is KAGVTQTPRYLIKTRGQQVTLSCSPISGHRSVSWYQQTPGQGLQFLFEYFSETQRNKGNFPGRFSGRQFSNSRSEMNVSTLELGDSALYLCASSLLGVFDAFFGQGTRLTVV.

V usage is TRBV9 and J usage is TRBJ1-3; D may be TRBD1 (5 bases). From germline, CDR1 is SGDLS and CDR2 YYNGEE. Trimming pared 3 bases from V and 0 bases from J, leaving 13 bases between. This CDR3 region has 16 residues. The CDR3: CASSGQGTLSGNTIYF. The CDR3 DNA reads TGTGCCAGCAGCGGGCAGGGAACCCTCTCTGGAAACACCATATATTTT.

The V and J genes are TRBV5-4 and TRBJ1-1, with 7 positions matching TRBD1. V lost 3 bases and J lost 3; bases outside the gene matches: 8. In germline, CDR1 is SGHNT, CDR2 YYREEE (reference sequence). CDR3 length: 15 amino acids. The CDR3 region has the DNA TGTGCCAGCAGCTGGAGGACAGGTGGGGACACTGAAGCTTTCTTT. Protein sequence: CASSWRTGGDTEAFF.